The rows below give T cell receptor beta chains drawn from one sample of a study of T cells in Graves' hyperthyroidism and ophthalmopathy. TCRdb ran MiXCR on the multiplex PCR reads and lists one entry per CDR3 protein. The sample lists 500,000 to 600,000 distinct CDR3 sequences, around 43% occurring once. Sequenced material: peripheral blood or thyroid tissue (not recorded which). The receptor source for this set is an adult woman with Graves' disease, either hyperthyroidism or ophthalmopathy (not recorded which). Both conserved end residues are trimmed from each CDR3. A D gene is named only where the DNA matches it firmly.

V: TRBV25-1; D: NA; J: TRBJ1-1; CDR3: ASSARDQGLLPTEAF
V: TRBV20-1; D: NA; J: TRBJ2-7; CDR3: SARPVQVGNEQY
V: TRBV19; D: NA; J: TRBJ2-6; CDR3: ASSMGPMNTEA
V: TRBV15; D: NA; J: TRBJ2-7; CDR3: ATSRGQGGYEQY
V: TRBV5-6; D: TRBD1; J: TRBJ2-5; CDR3: ASSLGTGEETQY
V: TRBV12-3/TRBV12-4; D: TRBD2; J: TRBJ2-5; CDR3: ASSPGLAGVETQY
V: TRBV7-3; D: NA; J: TRBJ1-1; CDR3: ASKNRANTEAF
V: TRBV29-1; D: NA; J: TRBJ2-6; CDR3: SVRISGANVLT
V: TRBV7-2; D: NA; J: TRBJ1-5; CDR3: ASSLTPATPAQH
V: TRBV12-3/TRBV12-4; D: TRBD2; J: TRBJ2-5; CDR3: ASSSSGSVETQY
V: TRBV19; D: TRBD1; J: TRBJ1-5; CDR3: ASRTTDRSNQPQH
V: TRBV4-2; D: NA; J: TRBJ1-2; CDR3: ASSAYLGDYGYT
V: TRBV2; D: TRBD1; J: TRBJ2-5; CDR3: ASSAGTGGGETQY
V: TRBV7-2; D: NA; J: TRBJ1-6; CDR3: ASSLDPKTPLH
V: TRBV20-1; D: TRBD1; J: TRBJ1-6; CDR3: SADRGNSPLH
V: TRBV7-8; D: TRBD1; J: TRBJ2-7; CDR3: ASSRHGQGAEQY
V: TRBV7-9; D: NA; J: TRBJ1-4; CDR3: SSSLAGSTNEKLF
V: TRBV20-1; D: TRBD2; J: TRBJ2-5; CDR3: SGGDQREETQY
V: TRBV10-3; D: TRBD1; J: TRBJ1-1; CDR3: AIPTGEREAF
V: TRBV12-3/TRBV12-4; D: TRBD1; J: TRBJ1-2; CDR3: ASSLKGGSYGYT
V: TRBV7-9; D: NA; J: TRBJ1-1; CDR3: ASSFPRNTEAF
V: TRBV15; D: NA; J: TRBJ1-1; CDR3: ATSRRSSRRVGTEAF
V: TRBV2; D: NA; J: TRBJ2-7; CDR3: ASSESEDYEQY
V: TRBV24-1; D: NA; J: TRBJ2-7; CDR3: ATSDPGSSYEQY
V: TRBV20-1; D: NA; J: TRBJ2-6; CDR3: SAREGGSGANVLT
V: TRBV10-2; D: TRBD2; J: TRBJ2-3; CDR3: ASSAKSGRREGTDTQY
V: TRBV7-8; D: TRBD1; J: TRBJ1-1; CDR3: ASSLGPLGQGIYEQYLAGF
V: TRBV7-2; D: NA; J: TRBJ2-5; CDR3: ASSPRRPEETQY
V: TRBV9; D: NA; J: TRBJ2-1; CDR3: ASSVGDSNEQF
V: TRBV25-1; D: TRBD2; J: TRBJ2-5; CDR3: ASSDPGLGGETQY
V: TRBV5-1; D: NA; J: TRBJ1-5; CDR3: ASSLFSSSNQPQH
V: TRBV2; D: NA; J: TRBJ1-5; CDR3: ASFAGGQPQH
V: TRBV20-1; D: TRBD2; J: TRBJ2-5; CDR3: SAMTSGRMETQY
V: TRBV20-1; D: NA; J: TRBJ2-7; CDR3: SALPYEQY